The rows below give T cell receptor beta chains drawn from one sample of a study of shared clonotypes between healthy human individuals. Clones were sequenced by immunoSEQ multiplex PCR, and TCRdb holds only the in-frame ones, with some missing. This sample has under 2,500,000 clones; 90% to 96% occur once, and the top ten carry 0.1% to 0.15%. What was sequenced was naive CD4+ T cells sorted from blood. Receptor source: a man aged 18-30 years in good health. Both conserved end residues are part of each CDR3. A D gene is named only where the DNA matches it firmly. Only part of the rows carry a size: once, few, many, or a class if the clone is expanded.

size,D,V,J,CDR3,DNA
.,.,TRBV30,TRBJ1-5,CAWRPDIYSNQPQHF,TGTGCCTGGAGGCCCGACATCTATAGCAATCAGCCCCAGCATTTT
.,.,TRBV6-1,TRBJ1-1,CASRGGENTEAFF,TGTGCCAGCAGAGGGGGGGAGAACACTGAAGCTTTCTTT
.,TRBD1,TRBV19,TRBJ1-5,CASEDRGNQPQHF,TGTGCCAGCGAGGACAGGGGAAATCAGCCCCAGCATTTT
.,.,TRBV7-2,TRBJ1-6,CASSLPGSLDYNSPLHF,TGTGCCAGCAGCTTACCGGGGAGTTTGGATTATAATTCACCCCTCCACTTT
.,.,TRBV4-2,TRBJ1-4,CASSPRWVGVNEKLFF,TGTGCCAGCAGCCCCCGTTGGGTTGGAGTTAATGAAAAACTGTTTTTT
.,.,TRBV7-8,TRBJ2-6,CASSLDSGSGANVLTF,TGTGCCAGCAGCTTAGATTCCGGGTCTGGGGCCAACGTCCTGACTTTC
.,TRBD2,TRBV6-5,TRBJ2-1,CASSYRTSGSYNEQFF,TGTGCCAGCAGTTACCGGACTAGCGGCTCCTACAATGAGCAGTTCTTC
.,TRBD1,TRBV5-1,TRBJ2-5,CASSPMDRAYQETQYF,TGCGCCAGCAGCCCAATGGACAGGGCCTACCAAGAGACCCAGTACTTC
.,TRBD2,TRBV9,TRBJ2-2,CASSVGTSGARDTGELFF,TGTGCCAGCAGCGTAGGGACTAGCGGGGCCAGAGACACCGGGGAGCTGTTTTTT
.,.,TRBV5-4,TRBJ1-5,CASSLDGGPTPQHF,TGTGCCAGCAGCTTGGATGGGGGGCCGACGCCCCAGCATTTT
.,TRBD1,TRBV11-3,TRBJ2-2,CASSLRGQGNTGELFF,TGTGCCAGCAGCTTAAGGGGACAGGGGAACACCGGGGAGCTGTTTTTT
.,TRBD1,TRBV5-6,TRBJ1-5,CASSSWTGSGNQPQHF,TGTGCCAGCAGCTCCTGGACAGGTAGTGGCAATCAGCCCCAGCATTTT
.,TRBD1,TRBV30,TRBJ1-2,CAWSETGLDYGYTF,TGTGCCTGGAGCGAGACAGGGCTCGACTATGGCTACACCTTC
.,.,TRBV30,TRBJ1-5,CAWSVRQTSNQPQHF,TGTGCCTGGAGTGTGAGGCAGACGAGCAATCAGCCCCAGCATTTT
.,TRBD1,TRBV2,TRBJ1-4,CASRGQGKGEKLFF,TGTGCCAGCAGGGGACAGGGGAAGGGTGAAAAACTGTTTTTT
.,.,TRBV10-3,TRBJ1-3,CAICCSGNTIYF,TGTGCCATCTGTTGTTCTGGAAACACCATATATTTT
.,TRBD1,TRBV9,TRBJ2-5,CASGDSRWETQYF,TGTGCCAGCGGGGACAGTAGGTGGGAGACCCAGTACTTC
.,TRBD1,TRBV19,TRBJ2-5,CASSIGDRGVETQYF,TGTGCCAGTAGTATAGGCGACAGGGGAGTAGAGACCCAGTACTTC
.,TRBD1,TRBV10-3,TRBJ2-3,CAIRGTGGSTDTQYF,TGTGCCATCAGGGGGACAGGGGGAAGTACAGATACGCAGTATTTT
.,.,TRBV5-1,TRBJ1-2,CASSRDSYLGSYGYTF,TGCGCCAGCAGCCGAGATTCTTACTTAGGTAGCTATGGCTACACCTTC
.,.,TRBV5-1,TRBJ1-3,CASSLEGSHNSGNTIYF,TGCGCCAGCAGCTTAGAAGGCAGCCATAACTCTGGAAACACCATATATTTT
.,.,TRBV18,TRBJ2-7,CASSPLAYEQYF,TGTGCCAGCTCACCACTGGCCTACGAGCAGTACTTC
.,.,TRBV5-1,TRBJ2-3,CASSLGSIDDTQYF,TGCGCCAGCAGCTTGGGGTCGATCGACGATACGCAGTATTTT
.,.,TRBV30,TRBJ1-4,CAWSGGGEKLFF,TGTGCCTGGAGTGGGGGTGGTGAAAAACTGTTTTTT
.,TRBD1,TRBV5-1,TRBJ2-7,CASSLAPGQGVNEQYF,TGCGCCAGCAGCTTGGCTCCGGGACAGGGGGTTAACGAGCAGTACTTC
once,.,TRBV5-1,TRBJ1-6,CASSPNRGRSYNSPLHF,TGCGCCAGCAGCCCGAACCGGGGGAGATCCTATAATTCACCCCTCCACTTT
.,.,TRBV21-1,TRBJ2-7,CASSNARDRPRGPSYEQYF,TGTGCCAGCAGCAACGCCAGGGACAGGCCCAGGGGCCCCTCCTACGAGCAGTACTTC
.,TRBD1,TRBV19,TRBJ1-5,CASSSPGGNQPQHF,TGTGCCAGTAGTAGCCCAGGGGGTAATCAGCCCCAGCATTTT
.,.,TRBV7-3,TRBJ1-2,CASSPDGTFNYGYTF,TGTGCCAGCAGCCCCGATGGAACCTTTAACTATGGCTACACCTTC
.,.,TRBV2,TRBJ2-7,CASRNMRSSYEQYF,TGTGCCAGCAGGAACATGAGGAGCTCCTACGAGCAGTACTTC
.,TRBD1,TRBV30,TRBJ1-2,CAWSMTGGKANYGYTF,TGTGCCTGGAGTATGACAGGGGGAAAAGCTAACTATGGCTACACCTTC
.,TRBD2,TRBV2,TRBJ2-3,CAGRGGITDTQYF,TGTGCCGGCCGCGGGGGGATCACAGATACGCAGTATTTT
.,TRBD2,TRBV14,TRBJ2-5,CASSQEGAGSETQYF,TGTGCCAGCAGCCAAGAGGGAGCGGGGTCCGAGACCCAGTACTTC
.,.,TRBV19,TRBJ1-5,CASSGSGSAQPQHF,TGTGCCAGTAGTGGCTCGGGGTCAGCTCAGCCCCAGCATTTT
.,TRBD1,TRBV9,TRBJ2-5,CASSVVGRGRETQYF,TGTGCCAGCAGCGTAGTCGGCAGGGGGCGGGAGACCCAGTACTTC
.,TRBD1,TRBV2,TRBJ2-5,CASIPAPGQGAGETQYF,TGTGCCAGCATTCCTGCCCCGGGACAGGGGGCAGGGGAGACCCAGTACTTC
.,.,TRBV30,TRBJ2-1,CAWSAGPAGRQFF,TGTGCCTGGAGTGCCGGGCCCGCAGGCCGGCAGTTCTTC
.,.,TRBV27,TRBJ2-6,CASSHWDIGANVLTF,TGTGCCAGCAGTCACTGGGACATTGGGGCCAACGTCCTGACTTTC
.,.,TRBV28,TRBJ2-1,CASSFRRGSYNEQFF,TGTGCCAGCAGTTTTAGGCGGGGTTCCTACAATGAGCAGTTCTTC
.,.,TRBV18,TRBJ1-3,CASSPKRLRGGNTIYF,TGTGCCAGCTCCCCCAAACGACTCAGGGGTGGAAACACCATATATTTT
.,.,TRBV27,TRBJ1-5,CARSFPLSHSNQPQHF,TGTGCCAGGAGTTTTCCCTTGTCTCATAGCAATCAGCCCCAGCATTTT
.,.,TRBV2,TRBJ2-7,CASSGVAEQYF,TGTGCCAGCAGTGGGGTCGCCGAGCAGTACTTC
.,.,TRBV11-2,TRBJ2-4,CASSLIQIGVTKNIQYF,TGTGCCAGCAGCTTAATTCAGATAGGAGTGACCAAAAACATTCAGTACTTC
.,.,TRBV4-2,TRBJ2-2,CASSREAVPDAGELFF,TGTGCCAGCAGCCGGGAGGCGGTACCAGACGCCGGGGAGCTGTTTTTT